A selection of T cell receptor beta chains follows, all from one sample in a study of T cell clones after liver transplantation. The repertoire was sequenced with immunoSEQ multiplex PCR; TCRdb's copy has only in-frame clones and lacks some. The profile shows about 2,900 clones, less than 25% of them singletons. For these receptors, no antigen is known. Sequenced: CD4+ T cells from PBMCs cultured with third-party cells. Receptors originate from a human patient who received a liver transplant. Some T cells may be the graft donor's. Each CDR3 is given with its conserved first and last residue. Each record gives: CDR3 protein, CDR3 DNA, V gene, D gene, J gene, clone size. The D gene is left open where the match is weak. For some rows the clone size is stated as once, few or many, or as a class when expanded; others skip it.

CDR3aa: CASSRDSLPNTEAFF
CDR3nt: TGTGCCAGCAGTCGGGACAGCCTACCGAACACTGAAGCTTTCTTT
v_gene: TRBV2
d_gene: TRBD1
j_gene: TRBJ1-1
abundance: -

CDR3aa: CARISVGGGGQPQHF
CDR3nt: TGTGCCCGTATCTCCGTGGGGGGGGGCGGTCAGCCCCAGCATTTT
v_gene: TRBV19
d_gene: -
j_gene: TRBJ1-5
abundance: few

CDR3aa: CASSLWETQYF
CDR3nt: TGTGCCAGCAGCTTATGGGAGACCCAGTACTTC
v_gene: TRBV5-6
d_gene: -
j_gene: TRBJ2-5
abundance: few

CDR3aa: CASSLDGQGWGEQFF
CDR3nt: TGCGCCAGCAGCTTGGATGGACAGGGATGGGGAGAGCAGTTCTTC
v_gene: TRBV5-1
d_gene: TRBD1
j_gene: TRBJ2-1
abundance: few

CDR3aa: CASSPPGSVSGNTIYF
CDR3nt: TGTGCCAGCTCACCACCGGGCAGCGTCTCTGGAAACACCATATATTTT
v_gene: TRBV18
d_gene: -
j_gene: TRBJ1-3
abundance: few

CDR3aa: CASSPGVKQYF
CDR3nt: TGTGCCAGCAGTCCGGGTGTCAAGCAGTACTTC
v_gene: TRBV27
d_gene: -
j_gene: TRBJ2-7
abundance: -

CDR3aa: CASRPHTRGSLEQYF
CDR3nt: TGTGCCAGCAGACCGCACACTAGGGGATCTCTCGAGCAGTACTTC
v_gene: TRBV6-1
d_gene: -
j_gene: TRBJ2-7
abundance: few

CDR3aa: CASRDRFYGYTF
CDR3nt: TGTGCCAGCAGAGACAGGTTCTATGGCTACACCTTC
v_gene: TRBV6-5
d_gene: -
j_gene: TRBJ1-2
abundance: few

CDR3aa: CASRTSDRTAEQFF
CDR3nt: TGTGCCAGCAGGACTAGCGATAGAACGGCTGAGCAGTTCTTC
v_gene: TRBV9
d_gene: TRBD2
j_gene: TRBJ2-1
abundance: medium-sized

CDR3aa: CASRGWDSGANVLTF
CDR3nt: TGTGCCAGCAGGGGGTGGGACTCTGGGGCCAACGTCCTGACTTTC
v_gene: TRBV28
d_gene: -
j_gene: TRBJ2-6
abundance: -

CDR3aa: CASSLSPGQGGEKLFF
CDR3nt: TGTGCCAGCAGCCTGTCCCCGGGACAGGGGGGTGAAAAACTGTTTTTT
v_gene: TRBV5-4
d_gene: TRBD1
j_gene: TRBJ1-4
abundance: medium-sized

CDR3aa: CASSLRFQTYEQYF
CDR3nt: TGTGCCAGCAGCTTAAGGTTTCAGACCTACGAGCAGTACTTC
v_gene: TRBV7-9
d_gene: -
j_gene: TRBJ2-7
abundance: few

CDR3aa: CASSGAGGETQYF
CDR3nt: TGCGCCAGCAGTGGAGCGGGAGGGGAGACCCAGTACTTC
v_gene: TRBV10-1
d_gene: TRBD2
j_gene: TRBJ2-5
abundance: -

CDR3aa: CASTLRGQIHEQYF
CDR3nt: TGTGCCAGCACCTTACGGGGACAGATACACGAGCAGTACTTC
v_gene: TRBV6-1
d_gene: TRBD1
j_gene: TRBJ2-7
abundance: large

CDR3aa: CAWSADFQYSGNTIYF
CDR3nt: TGTGCCTGGAGTGCGGACTTCCAATACTCTGGAAACACCATATATTTT
v_gene: TRBV30
d_gene: -
j_gene: TRBJ1-3
abundance: medium-sized

CDR3aa: CASSGSGGQETQYF
CDR3nt: TGTGCCAGCAGTGGGAGCGGGGGCCAAGAGACCCAGTACTTC
v_gene: TRBV2
d_gene: TRBD2
j_gene: TRBJ2-5
abundance: -